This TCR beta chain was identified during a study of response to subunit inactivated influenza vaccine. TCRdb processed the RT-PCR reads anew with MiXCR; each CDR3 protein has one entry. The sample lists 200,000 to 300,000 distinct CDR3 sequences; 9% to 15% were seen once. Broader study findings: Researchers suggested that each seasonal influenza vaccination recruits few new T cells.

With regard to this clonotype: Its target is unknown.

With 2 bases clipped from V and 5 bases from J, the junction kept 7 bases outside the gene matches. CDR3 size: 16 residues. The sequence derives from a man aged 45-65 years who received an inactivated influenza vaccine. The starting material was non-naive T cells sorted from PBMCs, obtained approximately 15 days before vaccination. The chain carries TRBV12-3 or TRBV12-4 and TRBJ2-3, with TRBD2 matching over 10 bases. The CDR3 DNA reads TGTGCCAGCAGTTTAATGGCTAGCGGGAGACAAGATACGCAGTATTTT. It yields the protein CASSLMASGRQDTQYF.